This note documents a single T cell receptor (beta chain) sequence. This sample stems from a study of control samples from healthy donors and cancer patients. Only in-frame clones appear in the TCRdb table, and some are missing; sequencing was by immunoSEQ multiplex PCR. The sample lists approximately 45,000 clones, approximately 89% occurring once. Germline loops: CDR1 MRHNA, CDR2 SNTAGT. V was pared by 3 bases and J by 4 bases, with 9 bases between. The CDR3 runs 13 residues. The sequence was collected from a woman aged 40 to 50 with head and neck cancer. V gene TRBV6-4 combines with J gene TRBJ1-1; TRBD1 is a possible D gene (5 bases). The sample was PBMCs. This CDR3 is CASSEGGTTEAFF. The CDR3 bases are TGTGCCAGCAGTGAGGGAGGGACCACTGAAGCTTTCTTT.